The text below deals with one TCR beta chain. This receptor's antigen is unknown. Base qualities are not recorded, but no much larger clone differs from it by a single base. The CDR3 starts with the cysteine, ends with the phenylalanine, and has 12 residues. The CDR3 DNA has 36 bases and is translated from base 1. The V and J ends are trimmed by 2 bases and 1 base, leaving 5 bases between them. CDR1 and CDR2 are drawn from the germline V gene: SQVTM, ANQGSEA. The trial excluded patients who had a history of autoimmune disease or were on systemic immunosuppression. Peripheral blood for TCR sequencing was drawn from every dose cohort at baseline, at cycle 4 day 1 and at cycle 7 day 1. The samples were taken from a phase I, first-in-human, multicenter, open-label dose-escalation trial of ivuxolimab. Adults with locally advanced or metastatic melanoma, renal cell, hepatocellular, or head and neck squamous cell carcinoma were enrolled in the trial. Before TCR sequencing, CD4+ T cells and CD8+ T cells from peripheral blood were sorted into separate populations.

These data belong to a study of OX40 agonist ivuxolimab in advanced cancers. Regarding the research as a whole: Ivuxolimab was an agonistic, fully human IgG2 monoclonal antibody directed against OX40 (CD134), a costimulatory receptor. In the dose-escalation cohort, roughly 80% of patients were male, and the mean age was approximately 64 years, with a range of roughly 20 to 79. Of the approximately 50 patients in dose escalation, about 19 had hepatocellular carcinoma, about 15 had melanoma, 9 had renal cell carcinoma and 9 had head and neck cancer. The paper reports the monotherapy dose-escalation portion (N of about 47 patients) of the phase I ivuxolimab trial. Partial responses were achieved by three dose-escalation patients, of whom one had hepatocellular carcinoma and two had cutaneous melanoma. Peripheral TCRbeta sequencing was intended to test whether TCR sequence diversity was altered and clonal T-cell expansion was caused by ivuxolimab. Intravenous ivuxolimab was administered to patients every 2 weeks at six dose levels: 0.01, 0.1, 0.3, 1.5, 3 and 10 mg/kg. Prior anti-PD-1, anti-PD-L1 or anti-CTLA-4 therapy was permitted, and checkpoint inhibitors had been received by around 39% of dose-escalation patients. Broad study findings and their caveats: At doses of 0.1 to 3.0 mg/kg, clonal expansion of both CD4+ and CD8+ T cells in blood was seen between baseline and week 6. Which antigens the clonally expanded peripheral T cells were specific for was not determined. In the 0.1-3.0 mg/kg groups, partial responders were among the patients with the lowest normalized peripheral clonal expansion, particularly in CD8+ T cells. Low levels of normalized T-cell clonal expansion were also seen in some patients who did not respond. After ivuxolimab, more expanded clones were found on average in CD8+ T cells than in CD4+ T cells.

For sequencing of the TCRbeta CDR3 region, genomic DNA was extracted from the sorted cells. TCRbeta CDR3 regions were sequenced using the immunoSEQ Assay. Imported from immuneACCESS, the table was reduced by TCRdb to in-frame sequences with V and J called. These copies leave out some clones; in studies compared against another copy, an unresolved V gene accounts for under half, and the cause of the remainder is not known. This sample gives tens of thousands of clones in total; just under 90% of them show up just once. The biggest ten clones account for roughly 0.56% of the sample. In this chain, TRBV29-1 is recombined with TRBJ2-5; the D gene cannot be named for sure. The TCR was taken from an adult with an advanced solid tumor such as melanoma, head and neck, liver or kidney cancer. Sequencing used CD4+ or CD8+ T cells sorted from blood, obtained in a trial of the OX40 agonist ivuxolimab. The DNA sequence is TGCAGCGTTGAATCCTTCCAAGAGACCCAGTACTTC. It translates to CSVESFQETQYF.